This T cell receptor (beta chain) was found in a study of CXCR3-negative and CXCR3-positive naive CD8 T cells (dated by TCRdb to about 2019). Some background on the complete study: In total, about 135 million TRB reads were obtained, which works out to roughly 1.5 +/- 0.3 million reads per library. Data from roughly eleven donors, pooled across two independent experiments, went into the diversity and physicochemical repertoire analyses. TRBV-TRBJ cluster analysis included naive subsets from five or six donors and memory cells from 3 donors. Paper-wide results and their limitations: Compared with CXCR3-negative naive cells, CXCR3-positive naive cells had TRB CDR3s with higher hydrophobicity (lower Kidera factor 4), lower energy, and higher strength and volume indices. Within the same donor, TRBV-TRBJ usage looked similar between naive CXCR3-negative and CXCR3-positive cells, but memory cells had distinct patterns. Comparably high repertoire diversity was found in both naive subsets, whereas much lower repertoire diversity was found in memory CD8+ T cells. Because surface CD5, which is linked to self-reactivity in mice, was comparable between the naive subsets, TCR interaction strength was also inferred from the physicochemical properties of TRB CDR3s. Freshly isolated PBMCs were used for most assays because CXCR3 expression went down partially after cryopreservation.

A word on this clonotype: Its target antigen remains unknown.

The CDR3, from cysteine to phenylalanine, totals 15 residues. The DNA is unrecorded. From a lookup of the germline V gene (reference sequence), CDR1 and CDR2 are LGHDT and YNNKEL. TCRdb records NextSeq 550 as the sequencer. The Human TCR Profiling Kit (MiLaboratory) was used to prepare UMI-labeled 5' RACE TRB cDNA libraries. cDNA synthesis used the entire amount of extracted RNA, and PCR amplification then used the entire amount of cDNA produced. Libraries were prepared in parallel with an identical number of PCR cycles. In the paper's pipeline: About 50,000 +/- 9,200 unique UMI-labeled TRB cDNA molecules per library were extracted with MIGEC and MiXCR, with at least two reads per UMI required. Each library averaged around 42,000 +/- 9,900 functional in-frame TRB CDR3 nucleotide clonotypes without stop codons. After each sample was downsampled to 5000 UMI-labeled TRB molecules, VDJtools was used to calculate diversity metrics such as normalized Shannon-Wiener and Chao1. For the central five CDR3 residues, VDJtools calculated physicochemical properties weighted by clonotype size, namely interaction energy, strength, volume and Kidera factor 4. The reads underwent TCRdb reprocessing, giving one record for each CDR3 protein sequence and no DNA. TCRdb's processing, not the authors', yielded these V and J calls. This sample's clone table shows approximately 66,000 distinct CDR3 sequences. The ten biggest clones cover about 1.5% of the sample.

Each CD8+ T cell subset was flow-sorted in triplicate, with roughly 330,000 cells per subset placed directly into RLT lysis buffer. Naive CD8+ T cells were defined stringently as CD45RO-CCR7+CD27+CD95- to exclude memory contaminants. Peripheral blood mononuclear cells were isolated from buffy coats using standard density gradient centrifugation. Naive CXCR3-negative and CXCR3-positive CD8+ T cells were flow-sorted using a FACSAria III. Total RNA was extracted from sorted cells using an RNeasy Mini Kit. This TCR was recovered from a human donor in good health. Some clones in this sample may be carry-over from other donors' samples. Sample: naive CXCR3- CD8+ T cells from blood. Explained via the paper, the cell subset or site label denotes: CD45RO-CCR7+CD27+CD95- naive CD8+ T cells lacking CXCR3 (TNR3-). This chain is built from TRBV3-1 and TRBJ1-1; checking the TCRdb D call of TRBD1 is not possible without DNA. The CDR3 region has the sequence CASSLPSGENTEAFF.